A selection of T cell receptor beta chains follows, all from one sample in a study of blood T cell repertoires in COVID-19. Clones were read by immunoSEQ multiplex PCR, and TCRdb kept only the in-frame ones, dropping some. In the table there are approximately 270,000 clones, 85% to 90% of which are singletons. Input material: PBMCs or T cells enriched from blood (not recorded which). The receptor set was obtained from a man aged 40-49 years who had recovered from COVID-19. CDR3s include the opening cysteine and the closing phenylalanine or tryptophan. A D gene is named only where the DNA matches it firmly. Only part of the rows carry a size: once, few, many, or a class if the clone is expanded.

V gene	clone size	J gene	D gene	CDR3 DNA	CDR3 protein
TRBV2	.	TRBJ2-7	.	TGTGCCAGCAGTGAAGAGCAGGGGTACTACGAGCAGTACTTC	CASSEEQGYYEQYF
TRBV5-1	.	TRBJ1-4	.	TGCGCCAGCAGCGTCTCGCAGATCCCTAATGAAAAACTGTTTTTT	CASSVSQIPNEKLFF
TRBV6-2/TRBV6-3	.	TRBJ2-1	.	TGTGCCAGCAGTTTCGGTAGAAATGAGCAGTTCTTC	CASSFGRNEQFF
TRBV7-8	once	TRBJ2-6	.	TGTGCCAGCAGCATTGAAGGAGTGACTGGGGCCAACGTCCTGACTTTC	CASSIEGVTGANVLTF
TRBV6-5	.	TRBJ2-2	.	TGTGCCAGCAGTTACTCGTCCAGGCGTAACACCGGGGAGCTGTTTTTT	CASSYSSRRNTGELFF
TRBV28	.	TRBJ2-1	.	TGTGCCAGCAGTTTAAGATACGGGAATGAGCAGTTCTTC	CASSLRYGNEQFF
TRBV29-1	once	TRBJ1-1	.	TGCAGCGTTGTAGAGACAGGCCTGGACACTGAAGCTTTCTTT	CSVVETGLDTEAFF
TRBV28	.	TRBJ2-1	.	TGTGCCAGCAGTATATCAAATGAGCAGTTCTTC	CASSISNEQFF
TRBV27	.	TRBJ2-1	TRBD1	TGTGCCAGCAGTTTAAATCTCGTCTTGCGGACAGGGCGGAGCAATGAGCAGTTCTTC	CASSLNLVLRTGRSNEQFF
TRBV6-5	.	TRBJ2-1	TRBD1	TGTGCCAGCAGCTCGGACAGGGAGATATATGAGCAGTTCTTC	CASSSDREIYEQFF
TRBV4-1	.	TRBJ2-7	TRBD2	TGCGCCAGCAGCGGTTCTAGCGGGAGGGCCTACGAGCAGTACTTC	CASSGSSGRAYEQYF
TRBV19	.	TRBJ2-7	.	TGTGCCAGTAGTATCGGGGACTCTCAGTACTTC	CASSIGDSQYF
TRBV18	.	TRBJ1-1	.	TGTGCCAGCTCACCACTCGACAGGACGAACACTGAAGCTTTCTTT	CASSPLDRTNTEAFF
TRBV19	.	TRBJ2-6	TRBD2	TGTGCCAGTGCTAGCGGCCCCGTCTACTCTGGGGCCAACGTCCTGACTTTC	CASASGPVYSGANVLTF
TRBV2	.	TRBJ1-4	.	TGTGCCAGCAGCCGACAGGTCGCGAATGAAAAACTGTTTTTT	CASSRQVANEKLFF
TRBV10-3	.	TRBJ1-2	TRBD1	TGTGCCATCAGTAGACAGGGGGCGGACGACTATGGCTACACCTTC	CAISRQGADDYGYTF
TRBV7-7	.	TRBJ2-5	.	TGTGCCAGCAGCCCGGGGAGGCGGGTACAAGAGACCCAGTACTTC	CASSPGRRVQETQYF
TRBV14	.	TRBJ2-7	TRBD1	TGTGCCAGCAGCCAGAGCAGGGGGAACGAGCAGTACTTC	CASSQSRGNEQYF
TRBV18	.	TRBJ2-5	TRBD2	TGTGCCAGCTCAGCGAGAGCGGGAACCCAAGAGACCCAGTACTTC	CASSARAGTQETQYF
TRBV7-6	.	TRBJ1-1	.	TGTGCCAGCAGCTTAGCCGTCCGGGGGGCAGGTACTGAAGCTTTCTTT	CASSLAVRGAGTEAFF
TRBV6-2/TRBV6-3	.	TRBJ1-5	.	TGTGCCAGCAGTTACCCTCCTGAAACAGGGACCAGCAATCAGCCCCAGCATTTT	CASSYPPETGTSNQPQHF
TRBV30	.	TRBJ1-4	TRBD1	TGTGCCTGGAGTCCCCGGGACAGGTATAATGAAAAACTGTTTTTT	CAWSPRDRYNEKLFF
TRBV4-1	once	TRBJ2-1	TRBD2	TGCGCCAGCAGCTCAGGGTCGGGGGCTAGCGGGAGCGATGAGCAGTTCTTC	CASSSGSGASGSDEQFF
TRBV5-1	.	TRBJ1-1	.	TGCGCCAGCAGCCCGGCTGGGGGGACTGAAGCTTTCTTT	CASSPAGGTEAFF
TRBV5-4	.	TRBJ2-3	TRBD1	TGTGCCAGCAGAAGGGCAGGGGGCTTAGATACGCAGTATTTT	CASRRAGGLDTQYF
TRBV3-1/TRBV3-2	.	TRBJ2-3	TRBD2	TGTGCCAGCAGCCTAACTAGCGCCCCCCTAGATACGCAGTATTTT	CASSLTSAPLDTQYF
TRBV11-2	.	TRBJ1-3	.	TGTGCCAGCAGCTCGTTGAGGGTTTCTGGAAACACCATATATTTT	CASSSLRVSGNTIYF
TRBV29-1	.	TRBJ1-3	TRBD1	TGCAGCGTTGTCGGACAGGGGGCACCGGGAAACACCATATATTTT	CSVVGQGAPGNTIYF
TRBV19	.	TRBJ1-5	TRBD1	TGTGCCAGTAGTATAGAGGCAGGGGGTCAGCCCCAGCATTTT	CASSIEAGGQPQHF
TRBV6-5	.	TRBJ2-7	TRBD1	TGTGCCCCCAGGGGGACAGGCGGACCCTACGAGCAGTACTTC	CAPRGTGGPYEQYF
TRBV30	.	TRBJ1-2	.	TGTGCCTGGAGTTTAGGGGCAGACTATGGCTACACCTTC	CAWSLGADYGYTF
TRBV14	.	TRBJ1-1	.	TGTGCCAGCAGCCAAGATCCCACATACACTGAAGCTTTCTTT	CASSQDPTYTEAFF
TRBV6-5	.	TRBJ1-1	TRBD1	TGTGCCAGCACTTCGACAGGGGAGAACACTGAAGCTTTCTTT	CASTSTGENTEAFF
TRBV4-2	.	TRBJ1-2	.	TGTGCCAGCAGCCAAGTAGACCTATCGGCCAGGGGTCATGGCTACACCTTC	CASSQVDLSARGHGYTF
TRBV18	.	TRBJ1-3	TRBD1	TGTGCCAGCTCACCAGGACCGACAGGGATCGGAAACACCATATATTTT	CASSPGPTGIGNTIYF
TRBV3-1/TRBV3-2	.	TRBJ2-7	TRBD1	TGTGCCAGCAGCCTTAGACAGGGGCCCTACGAGCAGTACTTC	CASSLRQGPYEQYF
TRBV7-2	.	TRBJ1-6	.	TGTGCCAGCAGCTTAGACGGTAACGGGTGGAATTCACCCCTCCACTTT	CASSLDGNGWNSPLHF
TRBV11-2	.	TRBJ2-1	TRBD2	TGTGCCAGCAGCCTCGGAGCGGGGGTGGATGAGCAGTTCTTC	CASSLGAGVDEQFF
TRBV15	.	TRBJ1-2	.	TGTGCCACCAGAGGGGAGGGTTTCCATGGCTACACCTTC	CATRGEGFHGYTF
TRBV4-1	.	TRBJ1-4	TRBD1	TGCGCCAGCAGCCCCCGACAGGGAGACGGTGAAAAACTGTTTTTT	CASSPRQGDGEKLFF
TRBV28	once	TRBJ2-2	TRBD2	TGTGCCAGCAGTTTTCCGGGAGGGAACACCGGGGAGCTGTTTTTT	CASSFPGGNTGELFF
TRBV9	once	TRBJ2-1	.	TGTGCCAGCAGCGTAGCTTCCTCTTCCTACAATGAGCAGTTCTTC	CASSVASSSYNEQFF